This T cell receptor beta chain comes out of a study of molecular identifiers for immune sequencing clone quantification. On the study more broadly: RNA, taken in replicates from approximately 20,000 or 100,000 naive CD8 cells, was split five ways, with four sequenced. Study-wide results and limits: Clones above 20 RNA copies held over 98% of effector molecules, under 1% in naive cells. Sharing of a barcode by identical TCR molecules could cause highly expanded clone sizes to be underestimated. Even with some 920,000 naive cells present, spiked Jurkat TCR RNA from one cell was reportedly detectable.

TCRdb analysed the PCR reads with MiXCR anew, one entry per CDR3 protein. There are more than 50,000 distinct CDR3 sequences in the sample; over 15% occur only once, and more than 1.2% lies in the top ten. CDR1 and CDR2 (germline): DFQATT, SNEGSKA (reference sequence). The V segment lost 0 bases and the J segment 0 bases; nucleotides outside the gene matches: 11. The CDR3 loop spans 17 amino acids. This clonotype was found a few times. Its target is unknown. Sequencing was carried out using naive CD8+ T cells from blood, with Jurkat cell RNA spiked in. The sample's subset: FACS-sorted CD8+CD4-CCR7+CD45RA+ naive T cells. The V call is TRBV20-1, the J call TRBJ2-7, with 7 bases that match TRBD2. The TCR sequence derives from a human donor in good health. Some libraries in this study had Jurkat cell RNA spiked in. The CDR3 loop is CSARDALGGFPSYEQYF. CDR3 DNA sequence: TGCAGTGCTAGAGACGCCTTGGGGGGGTTTCCCTCCTACGAGCAGTACTTC.